Following are 22 T cell receptor beta chains from one sample sequenced in a study of T cells in Graves' hyperthyroidism and ophthalmopathy. Authors of the study amplified TCR beta CDR3 regions from RNA transcripts. During a first-round RT-PCR of the TCR CDR3, the HTBI primer set was used. Via MiXCR, TCRdb re-called the multiplex PCR reads, giving one row per CDR3 protein. The sample carries around 620,000 distinct CDR3 sequences, 15% to 20% recorded once. What was sequenced was blood. These receptors all stem from a woman aged 25 to 39 with Graves' hyperthyroidism.

This chain uses TRBV2 with TRBJ1-3; 9 bases are a match to TRBD1. The CDR3 consists of 14 residues. The germline CDR1 and CDR2 sequences are SNHLY and FYNNEI. The trim removed 6 bases at V and 7 bases at J, leaving 7 bases unmatched. The CDR3 here is CASRARDRVNTIYF. The CDR3 nucleotides are TGTGCCAGCAGAGCCCGGGACAGGGTCAACACCATATATTTT. Complete variable domain (other parts from reference TRBV2 and TRBJ1-3): EPEVTQTPSHQVTQMGQEVILRCVPISNHLYFYWYRQILGQKVEFLVSFYNNEISEKSEIFDDQFSVERPDGSNFTLKIRSTKLEDSAMYFCASRARDRVNTIYFGEGSWLTVV.

The table lists this clonotype with many counts. The chain is built from TRBV25-1 and TRBJ2-7, with D tentatively TRBD1 (6 bases). The CDR3 length is 12 residues. Germline V gene data show CDR1 as MGHDK and CDR2 as SYGVNS. The V and J ends lost 5 bases and 3 bases respectively, with 8 bases between them. CDR3 amino acids: CASSKGGYEQYF. The CDR3 DNA reads as TGTGCCAGCAGTAAAGGGGGCTACGAGCAGTACTTC.

This rearrangement joins TRBV6-5 to TRBJ1-2; D is unresolved. The germline V gene has CDR1 MNHEY and CDR2 SVGAGI. Trimming took 2 bases from V and 4 from J, leaving 8 bases between them. This CDR3 spans 13 amino acids. In nucleotides, the CDR3 is TGTGCCAGCAGTTACCGGCAGACCTATGGCTACACCTTC. Its protein product is CASSYRQTYGYTF.

The rearrangement joins TRBV4-2 to TRBJ2-3; 12 bases are a match to TRBD2. Germline V lookup: CDR1 LGHNA, CDR2 YNFKEQ. The V gene end was trimmed by 0 bases and the J gene end by 5 bases; junction bases not matched to a gene: 9. This CDR3 has 18 residues. The CDR3 coding sequence is TGTGCCAGCAGCCAAGATCCGTCCCTAGCGGGAGGGCAAGATACGCAGTATTTT. Protein sequence: CASSQDPSLAGGQDTQYF.

The V call is TRBV20-1, the J call TRBJ2-3; TRBD2 agrees at 14 bases. The length of the CDR3 is 15 residues. J gave up 4 bases and V 1 base, and 1 base lay outside the gene matches. CDR1 and CDR2 from the germline V gene are DFQATT and SNEGSKA (reference sequence). For the CDR3, the DNA is TGCAGTGCTAGAGGGACTAGCGGGAGGTCAGATACGCAGTATTTT. This codes for CSARGTSGRSDTQYF.

There are a few counts of this clonotype. The chain couples TRBV6-1 to TRBJ1-5; unclear D gene. The germline V gene has CDR1 MNHNS and CDR2 SASEGT. The V gene lost 10 bases and the J gene lost 1 base, with 14 bases spanning the gap. This CDR3 region has 14 residues. CDR3 protein: CATMALRSNQPQHF. The CDR3 DNA reads as TGTGCCACCATGGCGCTAAGGAGCAATCAGCCCCAGCATTTT.

V is TRBV24-1 and J is TRBJ2-7, with 10 bases fitting TRBD1. The ends lost 3 bases at V and 0 bases at J; junction bases unmatched: 7. The CDR3 spans 17 residues. The germline gives CDR1 KGHDR, CDR2 SFDVKD. In nucleotides, the CDR3 is TGTGCCACCAGTGATCGGACAGGGGGTTCTTTCTCCTACGAGCAGTACTTC. Its translation is CATSDRTGGSFSYEQYF.

This clonotype has ten or more counts. V gene TRBV27 combines with J gene TRBJ2-7; 14 bases are shared with TRBD2. The CDR3 totals 15 residues. J lost 5 bases, V lost 9 bases, and 9 bases had no gene match. From germline, CDR1 is MNHEY and CDR2 SMNVEV (reference sequence). The chain's CDR3 is CARSGLAGVFDEQYF. CDR3 DNA: TGTGCCAGGTCGGGACTAGCGGGAGTGTTCGACGAGCAGTACTTC.

In this sample, this clonotype turned up many times. The V gene is TRBV3-1, the J gene TRBJ2-1, with no clear D. The V gene's germline CDR1 is LGHDT and CDR2 YNNKEL (reference sequence). The ends were cut back, 1 base at V and 10 bases at J, with 8 bases in the middle. CDR3 size: 12 residues. CDR3 amino acids: CASSQVTEEQFF. The CDR3 nucleotides read TGTGCCAGCAGCCAAGTTACTGAGGAGCAGTTCTTC.

At least ten counts were recorded for this clonotype. The J gene is TRBJ2-3, the V gene TRBV3-1; TRBD2 aligns across 10 bases. This CDR3 has 17 residues. Trimming at V came to 0 bases and at J to 6 bases, leaving 9 bases not matched to a gene. Germline loops: CDR1 LGHDT, CDR2 YNNKEL (reference sequence). The CDR3 DNA reads TGTGCCAGCAGCCAAGAATCGGGGCTAGCGGGAGTTGATACGCAGTATTTT. It is translated as CASSQESGLAGVDTQYF.

The CDR3 sequence: CASMEGTNEKLFF. CDR3 sequence (DNA): TGTGCCAGCATGGAGGGAACTAATGAAAAACTGTTTTTT. The chain employs TRBV6-1 and TRBJ1-4; D is ambiguous. The germline V and J ends were trimmed by 7 bases and 1 base, with 7 bases remaining between them. CDR1 is MNHNS, CDR2 SASEGT, per germline. The CDR3 has 13 amino acids.

The table lists this clonotype with many counts. V and J are TRBV12-3 or TRBV12-4 and TRBJ1-3; D is uncertain. The CDR3 runs to 14 residues. V was cut by 4 bases and J by 0 bases, with 7 bases left in between. The CDR3, as DNA: TGTGCCAGCAGTTCCACATCCTCTGGAAACACCATATATTTT. It is translated as CASSSTSSGNTIYF.

This clonotype was recorded many times. The rearrangement uses TRBV2 and TRBJ2-1; D call uncertain. The CDR3 covers 12 residues. The V gene lost 3 bases and the J gene lost 7 bases, with 7 bases spanning the gap. The germline gives CDR1 SNHLY, CDR2 FYNNEI. The CDR3 DNA reads TGTGCCAGCAGTGATTCGTGGAATGAGCAGTTCTTC. Protein product: CASSDSWNEQFF.

This clonotype was found a few times. The chain links TRBV27 to TRBJ1-2; D not certain. Germline values: CDR1 MNHEY, CDR2 SMNVEV (reference sequence). V gave up 2 bases and J gave up 7 bases, with 17 bases separating them. This CDR3 contains 15 residues. CDR3 sequence reads: CASSLGVRSNFGYTF. DNA for the CDR3: TGTGCCAGCAGTTTAGGAGTCAGATCTAATTTTGGCTACACCTTC.

This clonotype was seen ten or more times. The rearrangement uses TRBV7-2 and TRBJ2-1; TRBD2 is a possible D gene (6 bases). Germline assignment: CDR1 SGHTA and CDR2 FQGNSA. CDR3 size: 14 residues. Trimming removed 3 bases from V and 10 bases from J, with 16 bases in between. The DNA of the CDR3 is TGTGCCAGCAGCTTGGATGTGGGGCGGGAAGAGCAGTTCTTC. Its protein is CASSLDVGREEQFF.

This clonotype was seen only a few times. CDR3 in DNA: TGTGCCAGCAGCGTACTGCCCGGGACAGCTGCCTACGAGCAGTACTTC. This translates into CASSVLPGTAAYEQYF. V is TRBV9 and J is TRBJ2-7; 7 positions agree with TRBD1. The V gene's germline CDR1 is SGDLS and CDR2 YYNGEE. Losses at the gene ends were 1 base for V and 2 bases for J; bases not matched to a gene: 9. The CDR3 totals 16 residues. Combining the CDR3 with reference TRBV9 and TRBJ2-7 gives the whole variable domain DSGVTQTPKHLITATGQRVTLRCSPRSGDLSVYWYQQSLDQGLQFLIQYYNGEERAKGNILERFSAQQFPDLHSELNLSSLELGDSALYFCASSVLPGTAAYEQYFGPGTRLTVT.

About this clonotype itself: A read error may produce the germline difference seen at one junction end. The J gene is TRBJ1-2, the V gene TRBV5-1; 8 bases are shared with TRBD1. CDR1 SGHRS and CDR2 YFSETQ come from the germline V gene. This CDR3 comprises 15 residues. In nucleotides, the CDR3 is TGTGCCAGCAGCGCTGAGGACAGGGAGGTCTATGGCTACACCTTC. It is translated as CASSAEDREVYGYTF. The whole variable domain, remainder taken from reference TRBV5-1 and TRBJ1-2, is KAGVTQTPRYLIKTRGQQVTLSCSPISGHRSVSWYQQTPGQGLQFLFEYFSETQRNKGNFPGRFSGRQFSNSRSEMNVSTLELGDSALYLCASSAEDREVYGYTFGSGTRLTVV.

This clonotype was recorded at least ten times. The V gene is TRBV12-3 or TRBV12-4, the J gene TRBJ1-2, with D possibly matching TRBD1 (6 bases). The length of the CDR3 is 14 residues. The ends were cut back, 5 bases at V and 8 bases at J, with 18 bases in the middle. CDR3 DNA sequence: TGTGCCAGCAGTAATCGGGGGGCGCCCGGGGGCTACACCTTC. Its protein product is CASSNRGAPGGYTF.

A few counts support this clonotype. The chain joins TRBV15 to TRBJ1-5; D ambiguous. This CDR3 has 16 amino acids. V dropped 0 bases and J dropped 5 bases, with 14 bases sitting between them. Per germline, CDR1 LNHNV and CDR2 YYDKDF (reference sequence). The DNA of the CDR3 is TGTGCCACCAGCAGAGATGAAGAAGTAGGTTATCAGCCCCAGCATTTT. Protein product: CATSRDEEVGYQPQHF.

The V call is TRBV5-8, the J call TRBJ2-2, with 7 bases that match TRBD2. The CDR3 loop spans 15 amino acids. J was trimmed by 4 bases and V by 7 bases; bases with no gene match: 10. CDR1 is SGHTS, CDR2 YDEGEE, per germline. The CDR3 DNA reads TGTGCCAGCCCCCCCGGGACTATCGGCACCGGGGAGCTGTTTTTT. Protein product: CASPPGTIGTGELFF.

This clonotype was observed a few times. The chain carries TRBV6-2 or TRBV6-3 and TRBJ2-2, with TRBD2 matching over 7 bases. Germline CDR1 MNHEY, CDR2 SVGEGT. There are 15 residues in the CDR3. Trimming at V came to 11 bases and at J to 5 bases, leaving 14 bases not matched to a gene. CDR3: CAGRGVTSVTGELFF. The CDR3 DNA reads TGTGCCGGCCGGGGAGTTACTAGCGTTACCGGGGAGCTGTTTTTT.

To note about this clonotype: A read error may produce the germline difference seen at one junction end. CDR3 sequence (DNA): TGTCCCAGCACCCCTGGGACTAGCAACACAGATACGCAGTATTTT. This encodes CPSTPGTSNTDTQYF. The chain has TRBV9 and TRBJ2-3, with 9 bases identical to TRBD2. This CDR3 has 15 amino acids. CDR1 and CDR2 from the germline V gene are SGDLS and YYNGEE.